This T cell receptor (beta chain) emerged from a study of CD8+CD57+ T cells in acquired aplastic anemia. Study overall: The DNA of sorted CD4+ and CD8+ cells averaged approximately 3.2 ug.

Only patients with CD8+CD57+ cell expansion on flow cytometry were chosen for sequencing. This clonotype occurred many times. Profiling of TCR beta VDJ combinations and CDR3 sequences used genomic DNA as template. TCRdb used MiXCR to reprocess the reads, holding one entry per CDR3 protein. Among 200,000 to 250,000 distinct CDR3 sequences listed, over 40% were seen once. V trimming: 3 bases; J trimming: 6 bases; junction bases outside the gene matches: 6. From germline, CDR1 is SGHTS and CDR2 YDEGEE. The CDR3 is made up of 15 amino acids. This clonotype was obtained from a human donor with aplastic anemia. This chain connects TRBV5-8 to TRBJ1-5; 10 bases fit TRBD1. The sequenced material came from sorted CD4+, CD8+, or CD8+CD57+ T cells (not recorded which) from PBMCs. The CDR3 DNA follows: TGTGCCAGCAGCTCGTCCCGGGACAGGGGTCAGCCCCAGCATTTT. Translated, it gives CASSSSRDRGQPQHF.